Listed below are T cell receptor beta chains from one sample, sequenced in a study of CD8+ T cells in alopecia areata. Clones were sequenced by immunoSEQ multiplex PCR, and TCRdb holds only the in-frame ones, with some missing. The sample carries approximately 180,000 clones, approximately 57% recorded once. The sample in question was CD4+ T cells sorted from blood, obtained at week 24, from a patient treated with tofacitinib. The receptors were gathered from a human donor with alopecia areata. Both conserved end residues are part of each CDR3. Fields, in order: clone size, J gene, V gene, D gene, CDR3 protein, CDR3 DNA. A D gene is named only where the DNA matches it firmly. Size is omitted from some rows. Given values are once, few, many or a class for expanded clones.

>-|TRBJ1-6|TRBV2|TRBD1
CATTDRGLASPLHF
TGTGCCACTACCGACAGGGGATTGGCTTCACCCCTCCACTTT
>once|TRBJ2-5|TRBV9|-
CASSVSPGPQETQYF
TGTGCCAGCAGCGTTTCCCCGGGACCGCAAGAGACCCAGTACTTC
>few|TRBJ1-5|TRBV29-1|-
CSVGRGSNQPQHF
TGCAGCGTTGGTAGGGGTAGCAATCAGCCCCAGCATTTT
>few|TRBJ2-2|TRBV14|-
CASSQGYAGELFF
TGTGCCAGCAGCCAAGGGTATGCCGGGGAGCTGTTTTTT
>-|TRBJ2-1|TRBV29-1|TRBD1
CSVDGTGGYEQFF
TGCAGCGTTGATGGAACAGGGGGCTATGAGCAGTTCTTC
>few|TRBJ2-3|TRBV5-6|TRBD1
CASSSDNRGGTDTQYF
TGTGCCAGCAGTTCGGATAACAGGGGTGGCACAGATACGCAGTATTTT
>once|TRBJ1-4|TRBV5-1|TRBD1
CASSELGQDNEKLFF
TGCGCCAGCAGCGAATTGGGACAGGATAATGAAAAACTGTTTTTT
>-|TRBJ2-5|TRBV7-3|-
CASSLTDDRTETQYF
TGTGCCAGCAGCCTCACCGACGACAGGACGGAAACCCAGTACTTC
>-|TRBJ1-2|TRBV30|TRBD1
CAWSAQGLGYTF
TGTGCCTGGAGTGCACAGGGGTTGGGCTACACCTTC
>few|TRBJ2-3|TRBV29-1|-
CSVREQEADTQYF
TGCAGCGTCCGCGAGCAGGAGGCAGATACGCAGTATTTT
>-|TRBJ1-2|TRBV4-3|-
CASSQARLQGGYTF
TGCGCCAGCAGCCAGGCCCGGCTTCAAGGTGGCTACACCTTC
>-|TRBJ1-2|TRBV6-5|-
CASSYRRRGGKSGYTF
TGTGCCAGCAGTTACAGGCGGAGGGGTGGAAAAAGTGGCTACACCTTC
>-|TRBJ2-7|TRBV12-5|TRBD1
CASVPDRGYEQYF
TGTGCTAGTGTACCGGACAGGGGGTACGAGCAGTACTTC
>-|TRBJ2-3|TRBV10-3|-
CAISEPGLTDTQYF
TGTGCCATCAGTGAGCCGGGCCTCACAGATACGCAGTATTTT
>-|TRBJ2-7|TRBV5-4|-
CASSNGGSRYEQYF
TGTGCCAGCAGTAACGGGGGCAGCCGCTACGAGCAGTACTTC
>few|TRBJ1-1|TRBV4-1|-
CASSHPVRDPEAFF
TGCGCCAGCAGCCACCCTGTACGGGACCCTGAAGCTTTCTTT
>-|TRBJ2-1|TRBV30|-
CAWSVSYEQFF
TGTGCCTGGAGTGTATCCTATGAGCAGTTCTTC
>-|TRBJ2-3|TRBV9|-
CASSLSEAHGTDTQYF
TGTGCCAGCAGCCTCTCCGAGGCCCACGGCACAGATACGCAGTATTTT
>few|TRBJ2-5|TRBV15|-
CATSRDRASETQYF
TGTGCCACCAGCAGAGATCGGGCATCAGAGACCCAGTACTTC
>-|TRBJ2-1|TRBV5-1|TRBD1
CASSLLPGQGVAYNEQFF
TGCGCCAGCAGCTTGTTACCGGGACAGGGGGTTGCCTACAATGAGCAGTTCTTC
>-|TRBJ1-1|TRBV15|-
CATSRDLGAEAFF
TGTGCCACCAGCAGAGATCTCGGCGCTGAAGCTTTCTTT
>few|TRBJ2-3|TRBV11-3|-
CASSLQPSTDTQYF
TGTGCCAGCAGCTTACAGCCGAGCACAGATACGCAGTATTTT
>-|TRBJ2-1|TRBV7-2|-
CASSLDSASYNEQFF
TGTGCCAGCAGCTTAGATTCAGCTTCCTACAATGAGCAGTTCTTC
>-|TRBJ2-1|TRBV20-1|-
CSARDNEQFF
TGCAGTGCTAGAGACAATGAGCAGTTCTTC
>-|TRBJ1-2|TRBV9|-
CASSAILGDGYTF
TGTGCCAGCAGCGCTATTTTAGGGGACGGCTACACCTTC
>-|TRBJ2-7|TRBV5-6|TRBD1
CASSEGTVVYEQYF
TGTGCCAGCAGCGAAGGGACAGTAGTCTACGAGCAGTACTTC
>-|TRBJ2-5|TRBV14|TRBD1
CASRRTGEETQYF
TGTGCCAGCCGCAGGACAGGCGAAGAGACCCAGTACTTC
>-|TRBJ2-2|TRBV2|TRBD1
CASSVGQGAELFF
TGTGCCAGCAGTGTGGGACAGGGTGCGGAGCTGTTTTTT
>-|TRBJ1-1|TRBV29-1|-
CSASEGLGAEAFF
TGCAGCGCCAGTGAGGGGTTAGGCGCTGAAGCTTTCTTT
>once|TRBJ2-6|TRBV30|-
CAWSARESNVLTF
TGTGCCTGGAGTGCTCGGGAGTCCAACGTCCTGACTTTC
>-|TRBJ2-3|TRBV7-2|TRBD1
CASSLGQAADTQYF
TGTGCCAGCAGCCTGGGACAGGCGGCGGATACGCAGTATTTT
>-|TRBJ1-4|TRBV2|-
CASSSGLEGRKEKLFF
TGTGCCAGCAGTTCGGGGCTGGAGGGTCGAAAGGAAAAACTGTTTTTT
>once|TRBJ1-2|TRBV29-1|TRBD1
CSGDGTDQGYTF
TGCAGCGGCGATGGGACAGACCAAGGCTACACCTTC
>few|TRBJ1-2|TRBV29-1|-
CSANRASHGYTF
TGCAGCGCAAACAGGGCTTCGCATGGCTACACCTTC
>-|TRBJ1-5|TRBV7-2|-
CASSLSGWPQHF
TGTGCCAGCAGCTTATCGGGTTGGCCCCAGCATTTT
>-|TRBJ2-5|TRBV7-9|-
CASSSRGIETQYF
TGTGCCAGCAGCTCCCGGGGGATTGAGACCCAGTACTTC
>few|TRBJ1-1|TRBV30|TRBD1
CAWNMDRADAEAFF
TGTGCCTGGAACATGGACAGGGCGGACGCTGAAGCTTTCTTT
>-|TRBJ2-7|TRBV29-1|-
CSGGQSSYEQYF
TGCAGCGGCGGACAGAGCTCCTACGAGCAGTACTTC
>-|TRBJ1-1|TRBV7-2|-
CASSFGGGTEAFF
TGTGCCAGCAGCTTTGGGGGGGGCACTGAAGCTTTCTTT
>-|TRBJ1-2|TRBV2|-
CASIPRDTDNYGYTF
TGTGCCAGCATTCCCCGGGACACAGATAACTATGGCTACACCTTC
>-|TRBJ2-6|TRBV6-5|-
CASSYIRGSGANVLTF
TGTGCCAGCAGTTACATCAGGGGCTCTGGGGCCAACGTCCTGACTTTC
>once|TRBJ1-5|TRBV13|-
CASNVPLPSQHF
TGTGCCAGCAACGTGCCCCTACCCTCCCAGCATTTT
>-|TRBJ2-2|TRBV15|TRBD1
CATSTRQGHTGELFF
TGTGCCACCAGCACAAGACAGGGACACACCGGGGAGCTGTTTTTT
>-|TRBJ2-7|TRBV2|-
CASSEDTAIITYEQYF
TGTGCCAGCAGTGAGGACACCGCTATTATTACCTACGAGCAGTACTTC
>-|TRBJ2-3|TRBV30|TRBD2
CAWSQTSGLLDTQYF
TGTGCCTGGAGTCAGACTAGCGGGCTGCTGGATACGCAGTATTTT
>-|TRBJ1-5|TRBV15|TRBD1
CATSRDNTGGAYSNQPQHF
TGTGCCACCAGCAGAGATAACACAGGGGGTGCCTATAGCAATCAGCCCCAGCATTTT
>-|TRBJ1-1|TRBV27|TRBD1
CASSEHRGPSVEAFF
TGTGCCAGCAGTGAACACAGGGGTCCATCCGTCGAAGCTTTCTTT
>-|TRBJ2-7|TRBV2|-
CASSHQGMGYEQYF
TGTGCCAGCAGCCACCAGGGTATGGGTTACGAGCAGTACTTC
>-|TRBJ1-2|TRBV15|TRBD1
CATSSQGTERRNGYTF
TGTGCCACCAGCAGCCAAGGGACAGAAAGACGTAATGGCTACACCTTC
>-|TRBJ2-5|TRBV2|TRBD1
CASSFDRGGKTQYF
TGTGCCAGCAGCTTCGACAGGGGAGGCAAGACCCAGTACTTC